The T cell receptor (beta chain) described here comes from a study of human T cells and chemical hapten exposure. About the research overall: Upper inner arm skin measuring roughly 2 cm by roughly 2 cm received 2% DPC for sensitization.

The germline CDR1 and CDR2 sequences are SGHRS and YFSETQ. The germline V and J ends were trimmed by 3 bases and 6 bases, with 19 bases remaining between them. The CDR3 is made up of 16 amino acids. There are many counts of this clonotype. During construction of the library, unique molecular identifiers were attached to individual cDNA molecules for quantitative, reproducible TCR counting. TCRdb called the RACE reads again in MiXCR, with one record for every CDR3 protein. This table has roughly 380,000 distinct CDR3 sequences, 5.1% appearing once. Time point denoted: pre-sensitization, week 0. The treatment was: therapeutic diphenylcyclopropenone sensitization with weekly scalp DPC. Blood draws came before every patch-test application. The donor pool consisted of alopecia patients aged 18 to 70 years, considered suitable for DPC.

The sequence was obtained from a woman in her forties or fifties with alopecia areata. Some clones in this sample may be carry-over from other donors' samples. The V gene is TRBV5-1, the J gene TRBJ2-1, with D tentatively TRBD2 (5 bases). Sequencing used whole blood, obtained in connection with sensitization to the hapten diphenylcyclopropenone (DPC). The CDR3 nucleotides are TGCGCCAGCAGCTCCGGGGTGACGGCCACCCTCAATGAGCAGTTCTTC. It translates to CASSSGVTATLNEQFF.